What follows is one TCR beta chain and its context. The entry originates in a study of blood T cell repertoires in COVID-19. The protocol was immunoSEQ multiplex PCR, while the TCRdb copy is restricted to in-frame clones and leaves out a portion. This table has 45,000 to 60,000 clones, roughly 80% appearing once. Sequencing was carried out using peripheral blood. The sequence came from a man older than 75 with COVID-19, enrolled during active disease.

CDR3 protein: CASSPVRGNSVTFF. The CDR3 bases are TGTGCCAGTAGCCCGGTGAGAGGGAACTCCGTGACTTTCTTT. The chain joins TRBV19 to TRBJ1-1; the D is unclear. Per germline, CDR1 LNHDA and CDR2 SQIVND (reference sequence). This CDR3 has 14 amino acids. Trimming left V 6 bases short and J 12 bases short, with 23 bases between.